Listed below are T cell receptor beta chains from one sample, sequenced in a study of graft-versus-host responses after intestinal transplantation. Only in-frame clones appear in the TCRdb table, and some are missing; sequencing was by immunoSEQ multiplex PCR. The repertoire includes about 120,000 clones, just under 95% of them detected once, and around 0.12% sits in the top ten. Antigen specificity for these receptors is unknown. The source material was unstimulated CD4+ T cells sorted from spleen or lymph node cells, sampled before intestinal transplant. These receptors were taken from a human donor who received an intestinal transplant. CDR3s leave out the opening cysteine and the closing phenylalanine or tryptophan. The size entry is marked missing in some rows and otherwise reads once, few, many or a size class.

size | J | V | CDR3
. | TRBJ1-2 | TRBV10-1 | ANHGPYFILGYGYT
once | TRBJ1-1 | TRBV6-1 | ASSFDRATEAF
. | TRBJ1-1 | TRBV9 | ASSVGPRENTEAF
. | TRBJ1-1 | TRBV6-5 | ASSYYGTGVNTEAF
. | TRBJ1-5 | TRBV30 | AWSQGGANQPQH
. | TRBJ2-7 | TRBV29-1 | SVERRAAGEQY
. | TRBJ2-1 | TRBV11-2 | ASSLAGGLYNEQF
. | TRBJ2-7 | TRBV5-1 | ASSLLSSPAEHYEQY
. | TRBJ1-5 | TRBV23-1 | ASSARPEDSLNQPQH
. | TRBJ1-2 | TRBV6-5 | ASSTGTGYGYT
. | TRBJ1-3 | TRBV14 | ASSHAGNTIY
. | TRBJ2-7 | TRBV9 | ASSPRGDYEQY
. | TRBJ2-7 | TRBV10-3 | AISEPEDSEQY